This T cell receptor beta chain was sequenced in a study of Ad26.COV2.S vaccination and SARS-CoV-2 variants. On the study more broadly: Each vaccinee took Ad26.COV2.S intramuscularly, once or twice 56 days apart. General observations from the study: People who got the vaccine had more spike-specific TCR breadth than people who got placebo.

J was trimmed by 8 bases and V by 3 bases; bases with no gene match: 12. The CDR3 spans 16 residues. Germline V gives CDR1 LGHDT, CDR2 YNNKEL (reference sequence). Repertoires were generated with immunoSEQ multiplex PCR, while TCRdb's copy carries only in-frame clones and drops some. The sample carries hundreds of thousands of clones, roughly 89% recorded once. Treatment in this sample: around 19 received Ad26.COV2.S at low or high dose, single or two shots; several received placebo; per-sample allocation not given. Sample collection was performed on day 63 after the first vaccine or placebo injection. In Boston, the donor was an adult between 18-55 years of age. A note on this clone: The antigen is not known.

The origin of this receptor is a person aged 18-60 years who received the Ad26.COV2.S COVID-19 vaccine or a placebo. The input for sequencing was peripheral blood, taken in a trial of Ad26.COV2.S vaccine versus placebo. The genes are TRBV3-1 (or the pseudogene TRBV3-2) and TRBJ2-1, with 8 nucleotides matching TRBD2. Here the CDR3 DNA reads TGTGCCAGCAGCCAGGTTGGGACTAGTATGGTCGATGAGCAGTTCTTC. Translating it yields CASSQVGTSMVDEQFF.